The 3 T cell receptor beta chains below were found in one sample sequenced in a study of radiotherapy plus CTLA-4 blockade in lung cancer. The data were produced by immunoSEQ multiplex PCR, yet TCRdb's version contains in-frame clones alone and is incomplete. The sample lists about 110,000 clones; about 84% were seen once. This sample comprised peripheral blood, obtained from a patient treated with radiotherapy plus ipilimumab. The receptor set was obtained from a human donor with non-small cell lung cancer that progressed on radiotherapy plus ipilimumab. Some clones in this sample may be carry-over from other donors' samples.

The chain is built from TRBV5-1 and TRBJ2-5; D unclear. Trimming took 3 bases from V and 1 from J, leaving 13 bases between them. CDR3 length: 15 residues. Per the germline V gene, CDR1 is SGHRS and CDR2 is YFSETQ. Written as DNA, the CDR3 is TGCGCCAGCAGCTCCCACCGGGTAATCCAAGAGACCCAGTACTTC. Residues: CASSSHRVIQETQYF.

The chain recombines TRBV18 with TRBJ1-5; the D is unclear. The V end was cut by 2 bases, the J end by 4 bases, with 15 bases between. CDR3 size: 16 residues. The germline CDR1 and CDR2 sequences are KGHSH and LQKENI. CDR3 sequence reads: CASSPGTARMNQPQHF. Written as DNA, the CDR3 is TGTGCCAGCTCACCAGGTACGGCCAGAATGAATCAGCCCCAGCATTTT.

The chain uses TRBV29-1 and TRBJ1-2; a possible D gene is TRBD1 (6 bases). CDR1 and CDR2 from the germline V gene are SQVTM and ANQGSEA. Trimming took 4 bases from V and 8 from J, leaving 26 bases between them. The CDR3 has 16 residues. The CDR3 DNA reads TGCAGCGTTGGGAATCCCGGGACAATCCTTACCGGAGGCTACACCTTC. It translates to CSVGNPGTILTGGYTF. Using reference TRBV29-1 and TRBJ1-2 for the parts outside the CDR3, the full variable domain is SAVISQKPSRDICQRGTSLTIQCQVDSQVTMMFWYRQQPGQSLTLIATANQGSEATYESGFVIDKFPISRPNLTFSTLTVSNMSPEDSSIYLCSVGNPGTILTGGYTFGSGTRLTVV.